This entry describes one T cell receptor beta chain. Assay: immunoSEQ multiplex PCR; the TCRdb copy retains only in-frame clones and omits some. The sample shows approximately 40,000 clones, about 89% of them seen only once. This entry is derived from a study of T cell changes during pregnancy in multiple sclerosis. The sequence came from a female donor with multiple sclerosis, enrolled in a pregnancy study. The sequencing here drew on CD8+ T cells from peripheral blood mononuclear cells, taken in the third trimester of pregnancy.

CDR3 DNA sequence: TGTGTCAGAAGCCCGTTGGAAGTACAGGCAACCCGTCAGAACACTGAAGCTTTCTTT. It encodes CVRSPLEVQATRQNTEAFF. The genes are TRBV7-5 and TRBJ1-1; no check of the table's D call, TRBD1, against the DNA was made. TRBV7-5 is recorded as a pseudogene. The CDR3 extends over 19 amino acids.